The sequence of this TCR beta chain was determined in a study of shared clonotypes between healthy human individuals. Study as a whole: A couple of women and a few men aged 18 to 49 served as donors.

Evenly divided among several immunoSEQ plates was the genomic DNA of each subset. Profiling relied on immunoSEQ multiplex PCR, and the TCRdb table lists in-frame clones only, not all of them. The top ten hold about 0.94% of the sample, which has around 1,100,000 clones, about 72% seen once. General study findings and limits: For sorted subsets, rarefaction showed incomplete sequencing despite large depth.

Many counts were recorded for this clone. What it binds is not known. CDR1 SGHRS and CDR2 YFSETQ come from the germline V gene. The length of the CDR3 is 14 residues. The trim removed 4 bases at V and 8 bases at J, leaving 5 bases unmatched. The donors, healthy adults who were HIV-negative, had experienced no recent acute infections or vaccinations. The source is a man aged 18 to 30 in good health. Some clones in this sample may be carry-over from other donors' samples. The chain links TRBV5-1 to TRBJ2-7, with 14 positions matching TRBD2. Sequenced: memory CD4+ T cells from PBMCs. Subset meaning: CD45RA-negative fraction. The CDR3 here is CASSPGTSGSKQYF. The CDR3 DNA is TGCGCCAGCAGCCCCGGGACTAGCGGGAGTAAGCAGTACTTC.